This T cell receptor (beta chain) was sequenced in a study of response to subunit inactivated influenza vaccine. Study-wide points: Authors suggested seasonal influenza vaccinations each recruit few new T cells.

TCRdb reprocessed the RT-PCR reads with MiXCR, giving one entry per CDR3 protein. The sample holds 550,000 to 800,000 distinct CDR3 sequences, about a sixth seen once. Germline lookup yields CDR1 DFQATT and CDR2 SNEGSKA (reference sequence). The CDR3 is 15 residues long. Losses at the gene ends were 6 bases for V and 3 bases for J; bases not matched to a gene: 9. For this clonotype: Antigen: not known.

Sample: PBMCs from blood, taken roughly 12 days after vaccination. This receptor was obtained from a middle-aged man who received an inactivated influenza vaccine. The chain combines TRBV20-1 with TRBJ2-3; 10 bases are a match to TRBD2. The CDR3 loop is CSALKASGSTDTQYF. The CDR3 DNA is TGCAGTGCCTTGAAGGCTAGCGGGAGTACAGATACGCAGTATTTT.